A single sample gave rise to the 8 T cell receptor beta chains below, sequenced in a study of blood T cell repertoires in COVID-19. This table comes from immunoSEQ multiplex PCR, and its TCRdb copy is limited to in-frame clones, with some not included. In the table there are over 65,000 clones, approximately 92% of which are singletons. Input material: peripheral blood. Receptor source: a human donor in a cohort sampled during active COVID-19.

The J gene is TRBJ1-6, the V gene TRBV7-2; no clear D. The CDR3 runs to 17 residues. The V end was cut by 5 bases, the J end by 0 bases, with 14 bases between. The germline gives CDR1 SGHTA, CDR2 FQGNSA. The CDR3 loop is CASSEGSPSSYNSPLHF. The CDR3 bases are TGTGCCAGCAGCGAGGGCTCCCCGAGCTCCTATAATTCACCCCTCCACTTT.

A single count supports this clone. The CDR3 spells CASSFMDSHTRSGANVLTF. CDR3 DNA: TGCGCCAGCAGCTTTATGGACAGCCACACTCGATCTGGGGCCAACGTCCTGACTTTC. This chain connects TRBV5-1 to TRBJ2-6; D is perhaps TRBD1 (6 bases). The germline V gene encodes CDR1 SGHRS and CDR2 YFSETQ. V lost 2 bases, J lost 1 base, and 19 bases lay in between. This CDR3 spans 19 amino acids. Filled out from reference TRBV5-1 and TRBJ2-6, the complete variable domain reads KAGVTQTPRYLIKTRGQQVTLSCSPISGHRSVSWYQQTPGQGLQFLFEYFSETQRNKGNFPGRFSGRQFSNSRSEMNVSTLELGDSALYLCASSFMDSHTRSGANVLTFGAGSRLTVL.

The J gene is TRBJ1-3, the V gene TRBV6-5; D is unclear. Germline lookup yields CDR1 MNHEY and CDR2 SVGAGI. The V and J ends lost 7 bases and 0 bases respectively, with 7 bases between them. This CDR3 region has 13 residues. The CDR3 loop reads CASTDNSGNTIYF. Here the CDR3 DNA reads TGTGCCAGCACCGACAACTCTGGAAACACCATATATTTT.

This clone appeared once. The chain employs TRBV29-1 and TRBJ2-1; 14 bases align to TRBD2. Unmatched junction bases numbered 5, after V lost 2 bases and J lost 8 bases. The CDR3 is 15 residues long. The germline V gene has CDR1 SQVTM and CDR2 ANQGSEA. DNA for the CDR3: TGCAGCGTTGAAATCGGGACTAGCGGGGGTTATGAGCAGTTCTTC. Translating it yields CSVEIGTSGGYEQFF.

The chain uses TRBV7-2 and TRBJ1-2; D is perhaps TRBD1 (5 bases). In germline, CDR1 is SGHTA, CDR2 FQGNSA. This CDR3 is built from 15 residues. V dropped 3 bases and J dropped 7 bases, with 18 bases sitting between them. CDR3 sequence reads: CASSFLGDPGGGYTF. CDR3 DNA sequence: TGTGCCAGCAGCTTTCTGGGGGATCCGGGGGGTGGCTACACCTTC.

The chain employs TRBV10-3 and TRBJ1-1; D may be TRBD1 (6 bases). CDR1 and CDR2 (germline): ENHRY, SYGVKD. Trimming stripped 0 bases from V and 1 base from J, with 18 bases between. This CDR3 spans 18 amino acids. The DNA of the CDR3 is TGTGCCATCAGTGAGTCTACGACAGGCCATTGGAAGAACACTGAAGCTTTCTTT. This sequence encodes CAISESTTGHWKNTEAFF.

V usage is TRBV5-1 and J usage is TRBJ1-5; 9 nucleotides match TRBD1. The V segment lost 6 bases and the J segment 5 bases; nucleotides outside the gene matches: 21. The germline V gene encodes CDR1 SGHRS and CDR2 YFSETQ. This CDR3 has 19 residues. CDR3 amino acids: CASTPPDTGGQVRYQPQHF. CDR3 DNA: TGCGCCAGCACCCCCCCCGACACAGGGGGCCAGGTCCGATATCAGCCCCAGCATTTT.

The V gene is TRBV19, the J gene TRBJ2-5; 8 bases agree with TRBD1. V shed 6 bases, J shed 4 bases, and the junction held 7 bases outside the gene matches. The CDR3 has 14 amino acids. From germline, CDR1 is LNHDA and CDR2 SQIVND (reference sequence). The CDR3 DNA reads as TGTGCCAGTAGAGGACAGGGCGGGCGAGAGACCCAGTACTTC. Its protein product is CASRGQGGRETQYF.